This T cell receptor beta chain was observed in a study of blood T cell repertoires in COVID-19. Whole-study context: Donors in the United States, Italy and Spain gave samples during acute or convalescent COVID-19.

Sequencing was performed with immunoSEQ multiplex PCR; in TCRdb, only in-frame clones are kept and a portion is missing. The sample holds about 70,000 clones, roughly 91% seen once. J was trimmed by 11 bases and V by 5 bases; bases with no gene match: 9. CDR3 length: 13 residues. Sequencing was carried out using peripheral blood. The chain has TRBV12-3 or TRBV12-4 and TRBJ1-1; 9 positions match TRBD1. The origin of this receptor is a man between 60 and 75 years old with acute or convalescent COVID-19. CDR3 amino acids: CASSPTGGGRAFF. The CDR3 DNA reads as TGTGCCAGCAGTCCGACAGGGGGAGGCCGGGCTTTCTTT.